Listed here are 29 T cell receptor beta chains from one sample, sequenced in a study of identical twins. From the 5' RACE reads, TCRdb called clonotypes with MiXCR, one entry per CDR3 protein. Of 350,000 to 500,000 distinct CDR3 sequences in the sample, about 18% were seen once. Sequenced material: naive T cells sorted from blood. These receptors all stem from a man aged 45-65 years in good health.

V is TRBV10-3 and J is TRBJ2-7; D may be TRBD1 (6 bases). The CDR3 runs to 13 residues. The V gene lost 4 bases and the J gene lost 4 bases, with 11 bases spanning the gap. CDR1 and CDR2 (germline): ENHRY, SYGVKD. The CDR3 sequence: CAISGGRGYEQYF. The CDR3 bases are TGTGCCATCAGTGGTGGCAGGGGTTACGAGCAGTACTTC.

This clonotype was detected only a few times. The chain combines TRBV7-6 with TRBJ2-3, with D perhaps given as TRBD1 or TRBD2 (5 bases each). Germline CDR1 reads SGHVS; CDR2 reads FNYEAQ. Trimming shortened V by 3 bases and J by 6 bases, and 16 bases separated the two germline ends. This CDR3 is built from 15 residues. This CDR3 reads CASSFLVTEGDTQYF. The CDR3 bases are TGTGCCAGCAGCTTTTTAGTCACCGAGGGGGATACGCAGTATTTT.

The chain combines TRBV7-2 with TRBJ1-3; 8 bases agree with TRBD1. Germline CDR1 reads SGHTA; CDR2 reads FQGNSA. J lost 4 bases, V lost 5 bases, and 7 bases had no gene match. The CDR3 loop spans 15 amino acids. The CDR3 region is CASSPDRGPGNTIYF. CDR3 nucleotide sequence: TGTGCCAGCAGCCCTGACAGGGGACCAGGAAACACCATATATTTT.

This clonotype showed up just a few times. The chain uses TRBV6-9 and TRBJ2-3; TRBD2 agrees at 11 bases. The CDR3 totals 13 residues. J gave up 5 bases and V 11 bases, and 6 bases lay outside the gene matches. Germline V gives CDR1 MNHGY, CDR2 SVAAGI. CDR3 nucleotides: TGTGCCGGTCCGGGACTAGCGGAAGATACGCAGTATTTT. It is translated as CAGPGLAEDTQYF.

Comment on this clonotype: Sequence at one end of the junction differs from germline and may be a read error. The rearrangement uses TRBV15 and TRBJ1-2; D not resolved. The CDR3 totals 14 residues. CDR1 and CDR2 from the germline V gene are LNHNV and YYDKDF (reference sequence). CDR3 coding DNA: TGTGCCACCAGCAGAGGGGCCAGCGACTATGGCTACCCCTTC. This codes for CATSRGASDYGYPF.

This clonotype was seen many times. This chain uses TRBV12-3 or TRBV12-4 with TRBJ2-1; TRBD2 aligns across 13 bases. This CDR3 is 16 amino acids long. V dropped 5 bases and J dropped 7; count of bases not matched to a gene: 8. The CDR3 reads CASSPRLAGGGNEQFF. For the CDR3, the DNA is TGTGCCAGCAGTCCCAGACTAGCGGGGGGAGGTAATGAGCAGTTCTTC.

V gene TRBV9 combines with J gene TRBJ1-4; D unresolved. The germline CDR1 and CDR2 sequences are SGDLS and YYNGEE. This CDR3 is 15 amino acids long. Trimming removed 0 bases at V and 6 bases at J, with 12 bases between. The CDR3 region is CASSVGSLRDEKLFF. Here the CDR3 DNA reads TGTGCCAGCAGCGTAGGTAGCCTACGGGATGAAAAACTGTTTTTT. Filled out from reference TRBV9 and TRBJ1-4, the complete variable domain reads DSGVTQTPKHLITATGQRVTLRCSPRSGDLSVYWYQQSLDQGLQFLIQYYNGEERAKGNILERFSAQQFPDLHSELNLSSLELGDSALYFCASSVGSLRDEKLFFGSGTQLSVL.

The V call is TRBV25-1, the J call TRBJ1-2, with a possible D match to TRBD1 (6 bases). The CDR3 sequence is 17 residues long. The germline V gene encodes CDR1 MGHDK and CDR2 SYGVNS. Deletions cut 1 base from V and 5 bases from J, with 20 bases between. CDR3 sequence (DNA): TGTGCCAGCAGTGAATCGGGGGGGCAAGGGGCCGTATATGGCTACACCTTC. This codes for CASSESGGQGAVYGYTF.

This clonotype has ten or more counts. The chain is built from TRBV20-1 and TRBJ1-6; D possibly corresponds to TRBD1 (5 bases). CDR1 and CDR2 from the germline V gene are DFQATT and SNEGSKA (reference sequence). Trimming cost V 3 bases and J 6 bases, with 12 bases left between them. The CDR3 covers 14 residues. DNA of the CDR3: TGCAGTGCTAGGGGAGGGGCGGGTAATTCACCCCTCCACTTT. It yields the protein CSARGGAGNSPLHF.

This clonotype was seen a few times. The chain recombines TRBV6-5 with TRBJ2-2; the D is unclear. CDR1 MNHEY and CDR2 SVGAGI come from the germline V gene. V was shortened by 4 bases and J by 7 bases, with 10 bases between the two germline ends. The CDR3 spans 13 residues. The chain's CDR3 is CASSLVLIGELFF. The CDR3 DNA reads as TGTGCCAGCAGTTTGGTGCTTATCGGGGAGCTGTTTTTT.

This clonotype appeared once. CDR3 DNA sequence: TGTGCCAGCTCACCTACAGGGTCCGGTCCCGGGGAGCTGTTTTTT. It yields the protein CASSPTGSGPGELFF. This chain links TRBV18 with TRBJ2-2; D might be TRBD1 (6 bases). Germline lookup yields CDR1 KGHSH and CDR2 LQKENI. Trimming took off 3 bases at V and 6 bases at J, with 14 bases between the two ends. This CDR3 is built from 15 residues.

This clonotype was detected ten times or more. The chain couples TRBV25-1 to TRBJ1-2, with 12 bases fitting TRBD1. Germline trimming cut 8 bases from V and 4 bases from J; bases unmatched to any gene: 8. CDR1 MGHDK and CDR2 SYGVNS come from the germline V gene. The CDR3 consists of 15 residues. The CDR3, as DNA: TGTGCCAGCGGCTCCGGGACAGGGGGCGTCTATGGCTACACCTTC. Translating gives CASGSGTGGVYGYTF.

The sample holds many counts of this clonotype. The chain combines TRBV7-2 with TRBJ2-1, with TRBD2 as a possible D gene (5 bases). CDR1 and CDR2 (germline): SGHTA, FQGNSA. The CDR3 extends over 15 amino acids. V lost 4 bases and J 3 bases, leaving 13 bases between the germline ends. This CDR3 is CASSSRDSDYNEQFF. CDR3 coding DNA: TGTGCCAGCAGCTCCCGAGATAGCGACTACAATGAGCAGTTCTTC.

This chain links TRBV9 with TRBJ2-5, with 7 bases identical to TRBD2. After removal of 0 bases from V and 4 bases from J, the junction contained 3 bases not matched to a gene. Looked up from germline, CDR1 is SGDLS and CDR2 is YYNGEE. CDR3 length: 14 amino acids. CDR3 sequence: CASSVGPGGETQYF. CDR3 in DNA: TGTGCCAGCAGCGTAGGCCCGGGAGGAGAGACCCAGTACTTC. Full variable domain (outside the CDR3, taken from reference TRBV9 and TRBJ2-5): DSGVTQTPKHLITATGQRVTLRCSPRSGDLSVYWYQQSLDQGLQFLIQYYNGEERAKGNILERFSAQQFPDLHSELNLSSLELGDSALYFCASSVGPGGETQYFGPGTRLLVL.

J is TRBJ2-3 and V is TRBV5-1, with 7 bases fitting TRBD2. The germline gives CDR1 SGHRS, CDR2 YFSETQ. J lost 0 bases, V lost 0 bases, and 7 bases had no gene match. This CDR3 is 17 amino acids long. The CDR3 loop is CASSLGLAVSSTDTQYF. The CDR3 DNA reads TGCGCCAGCAGCTTGGGACTAGCAGTTTCTAGCACAGATACGCAGTATTTT.

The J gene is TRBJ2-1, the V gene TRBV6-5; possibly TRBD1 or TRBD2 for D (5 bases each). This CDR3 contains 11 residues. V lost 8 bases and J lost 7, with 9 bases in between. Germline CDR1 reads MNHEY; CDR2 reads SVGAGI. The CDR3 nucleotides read TGTGCCAGCGCCGGGGCAAATGAGCAGTTCTTC. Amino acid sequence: CASAGANEQFF.

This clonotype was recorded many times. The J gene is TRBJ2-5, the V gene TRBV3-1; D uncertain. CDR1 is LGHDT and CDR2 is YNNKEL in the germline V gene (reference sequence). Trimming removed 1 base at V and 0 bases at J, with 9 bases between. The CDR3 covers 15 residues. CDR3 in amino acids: CASSQGITNQETQYF. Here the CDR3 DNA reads TGTGCCAGCAGCCAAGGGATCACCAACCAAGAGACCCAGTACTTC.

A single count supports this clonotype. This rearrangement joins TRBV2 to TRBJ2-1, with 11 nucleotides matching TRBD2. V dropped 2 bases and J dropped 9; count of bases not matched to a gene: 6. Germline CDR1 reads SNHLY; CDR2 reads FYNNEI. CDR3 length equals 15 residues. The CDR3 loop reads CASSEIAGGPFEQFF. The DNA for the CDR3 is TGTGCCAGCAGTGAAATAGCGGGAGGGCCATTTGAGCAGTTCTTC.

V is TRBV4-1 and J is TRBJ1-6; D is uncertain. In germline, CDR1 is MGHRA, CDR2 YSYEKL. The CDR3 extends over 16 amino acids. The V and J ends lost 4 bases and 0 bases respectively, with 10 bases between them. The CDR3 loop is CASSRGSSSYNSPLHF. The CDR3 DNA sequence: TGCGCCAGCAGCCGCGGATCGAGCTCCTATAATTCACCCCTCCACTTT.

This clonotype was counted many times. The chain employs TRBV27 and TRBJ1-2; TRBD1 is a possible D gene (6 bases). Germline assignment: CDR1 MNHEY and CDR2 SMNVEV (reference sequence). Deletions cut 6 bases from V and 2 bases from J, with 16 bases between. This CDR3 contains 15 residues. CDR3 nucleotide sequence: TGTGCCAGCAGCTTCAAGGGACACCTGAACTATGGCTACACCTTC. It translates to CASSFKGHLNYGYTF.

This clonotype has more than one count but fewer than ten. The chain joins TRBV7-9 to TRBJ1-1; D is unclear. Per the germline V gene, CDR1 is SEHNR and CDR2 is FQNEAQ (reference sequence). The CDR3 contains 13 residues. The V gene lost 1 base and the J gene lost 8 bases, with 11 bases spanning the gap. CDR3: CASSLVREEEAFF. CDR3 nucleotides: TGTGCCAGCAGCTTAGTACGAGAGGAGGAAGCTTTCTTT.

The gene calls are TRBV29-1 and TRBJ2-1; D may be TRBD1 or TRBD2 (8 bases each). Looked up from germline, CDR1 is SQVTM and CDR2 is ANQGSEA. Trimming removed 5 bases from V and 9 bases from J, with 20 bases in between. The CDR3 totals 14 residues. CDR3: CSVSRGGQAPEQFF. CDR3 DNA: TGCAGCGTTTCACGGGGGGGACAGGCGCCTGAGCAGTTCTTC.

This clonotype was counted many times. The CDR3 DNA sequence: TGCGCCAGCAGCCAAGATGGGGGGCGAGAGACCCAGTACTTC. It translates to CASSQDGGRETQYF. This chain uses TRBV4-3 with TRBJ2-5; D may match TRBD1 or TRBD2 (6 bases each). With 0 bases removed from V and 4 bases from J, the gap between germline ends came to 9 bases. The CDR3 has 14 residues. Germline CDR1 is LGHNA and CDR2 is YSLEER.

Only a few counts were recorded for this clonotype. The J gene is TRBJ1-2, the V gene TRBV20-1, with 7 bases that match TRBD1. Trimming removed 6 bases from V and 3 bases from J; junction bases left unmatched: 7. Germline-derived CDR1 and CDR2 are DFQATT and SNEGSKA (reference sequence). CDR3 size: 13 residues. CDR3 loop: CSALSGGYYGYTF. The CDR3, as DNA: TGCAGTGCATTATCAGGGGGTTACTATGGCTACACCTTC.

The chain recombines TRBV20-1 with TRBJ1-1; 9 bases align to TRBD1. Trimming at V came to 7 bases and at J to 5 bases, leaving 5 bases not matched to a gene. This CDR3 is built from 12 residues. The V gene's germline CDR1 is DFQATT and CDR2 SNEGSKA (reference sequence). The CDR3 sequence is CSGGQGSTEAFF. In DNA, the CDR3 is TGCAGTGGCGGACAGGGGAGTACTGAAGCTTTCTTT.

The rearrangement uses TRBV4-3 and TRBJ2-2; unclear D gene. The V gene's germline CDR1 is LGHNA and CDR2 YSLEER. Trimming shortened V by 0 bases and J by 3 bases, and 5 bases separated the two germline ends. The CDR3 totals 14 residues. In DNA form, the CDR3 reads TGCGCCAGCAGCCAAGAAGGCCACACCGGGGAGCTGTTTTTT. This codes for CASSQEGHTGELFF.

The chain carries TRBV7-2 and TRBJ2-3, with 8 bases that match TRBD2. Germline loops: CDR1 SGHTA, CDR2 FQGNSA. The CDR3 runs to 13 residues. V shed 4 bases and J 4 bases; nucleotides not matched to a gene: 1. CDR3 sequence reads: CASSWTSPDTQYF. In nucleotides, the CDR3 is TGTGCCAGCAGCTGGACTAGCCCAGATACGCAGTATTTT.

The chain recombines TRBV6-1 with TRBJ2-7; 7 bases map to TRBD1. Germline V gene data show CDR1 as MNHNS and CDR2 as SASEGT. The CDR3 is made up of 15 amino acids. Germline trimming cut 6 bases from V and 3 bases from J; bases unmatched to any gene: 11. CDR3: CASRRTGAGVYEQYF. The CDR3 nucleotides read TGTGCCAGCAGGAGAACAGGGGCTGGGGTCTACGAGCAGTACTTC.

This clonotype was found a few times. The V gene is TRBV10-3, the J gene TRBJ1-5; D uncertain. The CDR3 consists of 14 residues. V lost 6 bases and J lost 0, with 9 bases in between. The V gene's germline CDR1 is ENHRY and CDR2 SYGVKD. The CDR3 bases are TGTGCCATCAGCAACACAGATAGCAATCAGCCCCAGCATTTT. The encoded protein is CAISNTDSNQPQHF.